The sequence of this TCR beta chain was determined in a study of blood T cell repertoires in COVID-19. Study background: T cells, B-cell-depleted T cells, or PBMCs supplied cDNA or gDNA.

The V and J ends lost 0 bases and 0 bases respectively, with 7 bases between them. CDR1 is SGHNT, CDR2 YENEEA, per germline. This CDR3 is 15 amino acids long. Original handling: Scientists estimated how many nucleated cells there were by amplifying reference gene primers. Repertoires were generated with immunoSEQ multiplex PCR, while TCRdb's copy carries only in-frame clones and drops some. From that table come the V and J calls and clone size; the DNA was used to work out D and trimming. Of 150,000 to 200,000 clones listed, approximately 90% are singletons. The rearrangement links TRBV11-3 to TRBJ2-3, with no clear D. The clonotype originates from a woman older than 75 in a cohort sampled during active or convalescent COVID-19. What was sequenced was peripheral blood. CDR3 nucleotide sequence: TGTGCCAGCAGCTTAGATGGAGCTAGCACAGATACGCAGTATTTT. Translated: CASSLDGASTDTQYF.